The TCR beta chain under discussion was sequenced for a study of cytomegalovirus exposure and HLA in healthy donors. Both 60 Vbeta primers and 13 Jbeta primers went into the PCR. The data were produced by immunoSEQ multiplex PCR, yet TCRdb's version contains in-frame clones alone and is incomplete. Seen here are about 130,000 clones, approximately 83% observed once, and the top ten hold 2.5% to 4%. CDR3 length: 13 residues. CDR1 and CDR2 from the germline V gene are GTSNPN and SVGIG (reference sequence). The V and J ends lost 3 bases and 7 bases, in that order; junction bases with no gene match: 7. This clone occurred once.

This rearrangement joins TRBV30 to TRBJ2-7; TRBD1 matches 9 bases. The clonotype originates from a man in his forties in good health and CMV-seronegative. The material sequenced was PBMCs. In DNA form, the CDR3 reads TGTGCCTGGAGCCGGGACAGGGTTGGGGAGCAGTACTTC. This encodes CAWSRDRVGEQYF.